This paragraph reports one T cell receptor beta chain. At one boundary the junction diverges from the germline segment, which might be a read error. Germline V gives CDR1 SSHAT, CDR2 FNYEAQ (reference sequence). This CDR3 is built from 15 residues. This record belongs to a study of blood T cell repertoires in COVID-19. Study background: PBMCs, B-cell-depleted T cells, or T cells provided the cDNA or gDNA that made up the material.

Profiling relied on immunoSEQ multiplex PCR, and the TCRdb table lists in-frame clones only, not all of them. Of around 150,000 clones in the sample, around nine tenths are singletons; the top ten hold 4% to 4.5%. The chain employs TRBV7-7 and TRBJ2-1; D is perhaps TRBD2 (5 bases). This receptor was taken from a woman aged 35 to 49 with acute or convalescent COVID-19. The sequenced material came from peripheral blood. The CDR3 DNA is TGTGCTAGCAGCTCCCGGTTGGGTGGAGGCGATGAGCAGTTCTTC. Residues: CASSSRLGGGDEQFF.